This T cell receptor beta chain derives from a study of identical twins. Healthy Caucasians supplied all donations. CDR1 SGHRS and CDR2 YFSETQ come from the germline V gene. CDR3 size: 8 residues. Trimming removed 9 bases from V and 15 bases from J, with 10 bases in between. This clonotype was observed many times. MiXCR, applied by TCRdb to the 5' RACE reads, yields one record per CDR3 protein. The sample lists 300,000 to 400,000 distinct CDR3 sequences, roughly 9% occurring once. The specimen sequenced was naive T cells sorted from blood. The clonotype comes from a woman in her fifties or sixties in good health. The chain links TRBV5-1 to TRBJ2-4; unclear D gene. In DNA form, the CDR3 reads TGCGCCACCTTAGGCTGGTACTTC. Amino acids: CATLGWYF.